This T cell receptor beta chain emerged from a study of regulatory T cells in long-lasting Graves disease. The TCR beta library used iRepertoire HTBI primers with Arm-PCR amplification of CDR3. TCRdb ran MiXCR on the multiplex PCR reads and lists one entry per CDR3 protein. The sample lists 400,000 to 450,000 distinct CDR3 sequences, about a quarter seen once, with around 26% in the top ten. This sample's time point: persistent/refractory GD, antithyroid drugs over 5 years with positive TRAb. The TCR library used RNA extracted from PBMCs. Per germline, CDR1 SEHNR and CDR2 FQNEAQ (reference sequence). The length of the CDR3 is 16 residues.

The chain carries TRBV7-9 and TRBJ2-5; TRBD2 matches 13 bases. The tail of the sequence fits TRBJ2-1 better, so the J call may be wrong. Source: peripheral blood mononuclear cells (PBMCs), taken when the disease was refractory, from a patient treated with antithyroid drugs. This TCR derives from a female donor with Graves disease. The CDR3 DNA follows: TGTGCCAGCAGCAGACAGGGACTAGCGGGGTACAATGAGCAGTTCTTC. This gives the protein CASSRQGLAGYNEQFF.